A single T cell receptor beta chain is shown here with its context. Its antigen is currently unknown. The record originates from a study of blood T cells in healthy people across ages. Isolation recovered at least 6 million PBMCs from every sample. A sample-barcoded 5' primer and a J-beta primer mix were used in a second PCR of about 7 to 11 cycles. TCRdb reprocessed the 5' RACE reads via MiXCR and lists one record per CDR3 protein. This table has about 1.5 million distinct CDR3 sequences, around 42% appearing once. Germline V CDR1 and CDR2: DFQATT, SNEGSKA (reference sequence). The ends lost 4 bases at V and 4 bases at J; junction bases unmatched: 5. The CDR3 length is 14 residues. Study results and caveats: Unknown donor CMV status possibly confounded expanded clonotype changes.

J is TRBJ1-5 and V is TRBV20-1; 9 bases match TRBD1. The TCR comes from a woman younger than 30 in good health. The sequencing input was blood. Written as DNA, the CDR3 is TGCAGTGCTACCGGGACAGGGAGGAATCAGCCCCAGCATTTT. Its protein product is CSATGTGRNQPQHF.